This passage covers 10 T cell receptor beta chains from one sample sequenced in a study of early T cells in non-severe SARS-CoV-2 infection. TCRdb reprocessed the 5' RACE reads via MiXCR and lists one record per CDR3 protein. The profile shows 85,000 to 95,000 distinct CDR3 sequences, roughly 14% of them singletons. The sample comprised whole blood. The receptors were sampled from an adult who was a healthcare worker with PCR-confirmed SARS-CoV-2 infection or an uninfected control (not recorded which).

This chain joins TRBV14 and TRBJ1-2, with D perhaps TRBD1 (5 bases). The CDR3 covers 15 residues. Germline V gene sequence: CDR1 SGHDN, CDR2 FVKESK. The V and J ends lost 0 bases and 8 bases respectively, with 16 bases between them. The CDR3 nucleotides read TGTGCCAGCAGCCAAGATGGGGACCCAGCGGTGGGCTACACCTTC. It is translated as CASSQDGDPAVGYTF.

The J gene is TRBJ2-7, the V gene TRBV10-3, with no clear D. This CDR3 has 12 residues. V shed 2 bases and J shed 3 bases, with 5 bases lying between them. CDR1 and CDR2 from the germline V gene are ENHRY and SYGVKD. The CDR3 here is CAISEAGYEQYV. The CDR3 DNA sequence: TGTGCCATCAGTGAGGCAGGCTACGAGCAGTACGTC.

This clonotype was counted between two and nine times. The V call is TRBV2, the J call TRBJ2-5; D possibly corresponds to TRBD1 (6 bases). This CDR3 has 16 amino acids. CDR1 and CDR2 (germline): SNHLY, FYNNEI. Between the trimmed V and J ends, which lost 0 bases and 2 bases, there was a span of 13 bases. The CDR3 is CASSEARAGEQETQYF. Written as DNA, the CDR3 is TGTGCCAGCAGTGAAGCCAGGGCAGGGGAACAAGAGACCCAGTACTTC.

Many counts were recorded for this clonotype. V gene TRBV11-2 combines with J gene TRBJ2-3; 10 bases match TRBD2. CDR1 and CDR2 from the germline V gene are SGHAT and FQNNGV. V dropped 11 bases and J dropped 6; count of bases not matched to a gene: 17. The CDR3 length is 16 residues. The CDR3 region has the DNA TGTGCCGCCGGAGTCACGAGCGGGGGGGCAGTGGATACGCAGTATTTT. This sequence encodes CAAGVTSGGAVDTQYF.

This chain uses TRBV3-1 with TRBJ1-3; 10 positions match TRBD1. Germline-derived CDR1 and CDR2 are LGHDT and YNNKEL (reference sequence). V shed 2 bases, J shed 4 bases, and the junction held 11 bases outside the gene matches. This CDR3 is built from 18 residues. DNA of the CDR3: TGTGCCAGCAGCCAACTCTCCGGGACAGGGGTGACCGGAAACACCATATATTTT. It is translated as CASSQLSGTGVTGNTIYF.

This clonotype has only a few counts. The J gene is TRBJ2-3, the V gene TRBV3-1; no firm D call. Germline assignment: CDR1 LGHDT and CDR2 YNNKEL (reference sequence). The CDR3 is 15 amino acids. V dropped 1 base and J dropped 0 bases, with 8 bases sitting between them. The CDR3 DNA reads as TGTGCCAGCAGCCAAGTGAGCAGCAGCACAGATACGCAGTATTTT. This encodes CASSQVSSSTDTQYF.

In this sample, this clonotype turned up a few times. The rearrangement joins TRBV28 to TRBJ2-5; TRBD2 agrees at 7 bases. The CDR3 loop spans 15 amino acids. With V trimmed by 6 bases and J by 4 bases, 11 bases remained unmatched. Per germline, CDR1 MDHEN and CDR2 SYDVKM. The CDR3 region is CASSSYLTGGETQYF. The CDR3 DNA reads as TGTGCCAGCAGCTCTTATTTAACGGGGGGAGAGACCCAGTACTTC.

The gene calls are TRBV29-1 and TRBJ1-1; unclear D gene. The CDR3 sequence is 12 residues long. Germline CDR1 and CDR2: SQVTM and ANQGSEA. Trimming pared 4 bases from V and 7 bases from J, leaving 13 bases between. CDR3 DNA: TGCAGCGTTGTGAGGGTTAACCATGAAGCTTTCTTT. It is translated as CSVVRVNHEAFF.

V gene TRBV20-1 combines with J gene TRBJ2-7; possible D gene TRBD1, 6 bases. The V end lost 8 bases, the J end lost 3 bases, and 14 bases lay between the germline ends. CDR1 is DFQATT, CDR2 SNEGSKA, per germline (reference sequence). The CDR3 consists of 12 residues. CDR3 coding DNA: TGCAGTATCAGGGGCAGAAACTACGAGCAGTACGTC. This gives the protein CSIRGRNYEQYV.

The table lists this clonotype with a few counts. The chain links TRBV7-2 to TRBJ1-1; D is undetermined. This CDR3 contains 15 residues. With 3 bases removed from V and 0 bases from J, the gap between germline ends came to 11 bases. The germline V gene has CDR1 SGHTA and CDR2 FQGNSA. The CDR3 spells CASSLQPTVNTEAFF. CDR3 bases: TGTGCCAGCAGCTTGCAGCCAACAGTGAACACTGAAGCTTTCTTT.